The rows below give T cell receptor beta chains drawn from one sample of a study of technical replicates of blood from several donors. The method was immunoSEQ multiplex PCR; TCRdb's version includes in-frame clones alone and lacks a portion of them. The sample lists around 62,000 clones; about 97% were seen once. The specimen was T cells isolated from PBMCs. Source of these receptors: a human donor in good health. CDR3s include the opening cysteine and the closing phenylalanine or tryptophan. Each record gives: J gene, V gene, D gene, CDR3 protein, CDR3 DNA. The D gene is left open where the match is weak.

TRBJ1-2 | TRBV6-1 | NA | CASSARDSLFGYTF | TGTGCCAGCAGCGCTAGGGACTCACTTTTCGGCTACACCTTC
TRBJ2-1 | TRBV5-1 | TRBD2 | CASSSSTSGSYNEQFF | TGCGCCAGCAGCTCCAGTACTAGCGGATCCTACAATGAGCAGTTCTTC
TRBJ2-7 | TRBV27 | TRBD1 | CASSLYRGRYEQYF | TGTGCCAGCAGTTTATACAGGGGGCGCTACGAGCAGTACTTC
TRBJ1-2 | TRBV28 | TRBD1 | CASSETTGGEGGYGYTF | TGTGCCAGCAGTGAAACGACAGGGGGCGAAGGGGGGTATGGCTACACCTTC
TRBJ2-7 | TRBV6-1 | NA | CASSEILSSYEQYF | TGTGCCAGCAGTGAAATACTGAGCTCCTACGAGCAGTACTTC
TRBJ2-7 | TRBV29-1 | TRBD1 | CSVTGAWDGYEQYF | TGCAGCGTTACAGGGGCCTGGGATGGGTACGAGCAGTACTTC
TRBJ1-1 | TRBV5-1 | NA | CASRLRTANTEAFF | TGCGCCAGCAGACTTCGGACAGCGAACACTGAAGCTTTCTTT
TRBJ2-1 | TRBV7-8 | TRBD2 | CASSFGGGTYNEQFF | TGTGCCAGCAGCTTCGGCGGGGGGACCTACAATGAGCAGTTCTTC
TRBJ2-7 | TRBV6-5 | NA | CASSYSRTDYYEQYF | TGTGCCAGCAGTTACTCCCGGACTGATTACTACGAGCAGTACTTC
TRBJ2-1 | TRBV27 | NA | CASSIQGNEQFF | TGTGCCAGCAGTATACAGGGAAATGAGCAGTTCTTC
TRBJ2-7 | TRBV2 | TRBD1 | CASSGQGLEQYF | TGTGCCAGCAGCGGACAGGGTCTCGAGCAGTACTTC
TRBJ1-3 | TRBV19 | TRBD1 | CASSVQGRGGNTIYF | TGTGCCAGTAGTGTACAGGGGCGGGGCGGAAACACCATATATTTT
TRBJ2-2 | TRBV19 | NA | CASTTGANTGELFF | TGTGCCAGTACAACGGGGGCGAACACCGGGGAGCTGTTTTTT
TRBJ2-3 | TRBV19 | TRBD1 | CAVGTGRTDTQYF | TGTGCCGTCGGGACAGGGAGGACAGATACGCAGTATTTT
TRBJ1-1 | TRBV2 | TRBD1 | CASIHTGGITEAFF | TGTGCCAGCATCCATACAGGGGGCATCACTGAAGCTTTCTTT
TRBJ2-7 | TRBV11-3 | NA | CASSPPAGSYEQYF | TGTGCCAGCAGCCCCCCGGCAGGCTCCTACGAGCAGTACTTC
TRBJ2-1 | TRBV28 | TRBD1 | CASTGTGGHNEQFF | TGTGCCAGCACTGGAACAGGGGGCCACAATGAGCAGTTCTTC
TRBJ1-4 | TRBV7-9 | NA | CASSLRTNEKLFF | TGTGCCAGCAGCTTGAGGACAAACGAAAAACTGTTTTTT
TRBJ2-1 | TRBV7-9 | TRBD2 | CASSRLPGLADNEQFF | TGTGCCAGCAGCAGACTACCGGGACTAGCGGACAATGAGCAGTTCTTC
TRBJ2-3 | TRBV11-2 | TRBD1 | CASGSPNPGTGGDTQYF | TGTGCCAGCGGATCACCGAACCCCGGGACAGGAGGTGATACGCAGTATTTT
TRBJ2-2 | TRBV7-2 | NA | CASTQWRAGPGELFF | TGTGCCAGCACCCAGTGGAGGGCCGGTCCCGGGGAGCTGTTTTTT
TRBJ2-3 | TRBV2 | TRBD2 | CASQGWREGRFDTQYF | TGTGCCAGCCAAGGATGGCGGGAGGGCCGGTTCGATACGCAGTATTTT